The clone carrying this TCR beta chain was seen a few times. Germline CDR1 reads SGHTA; CDR2 reads FQGNSA. The V segment lost 3 bases and the J segment 10 bases; nucleotides outside the gene matches: 7. The CDR3 covers 14 residues. The protocol was immunoSEQ multiplex PCR, while the TCRdb copy is restricted to in-frame clones and leaves out a portion. The repertoire consists of some 300,000 clones, with around 88% occurring once and the leading ten covering 5.5% to 8%. This sample stems from a study of blood T cell repertoires in COVID-19. The sample was peripheral blood. This TCR came from a young woman who had recovered from COVID-19. The chain uses TRBV7-2 and TRBJ2-1, with 9 bases matching TRBD2. The CDR3 reads CASSFRRGGEEQFF. The DNA for the CDR3 is TGTGCCAGCAGCTTCAGGCGGGGGGGAGAAGAGCAGTTCTTC.